The 30 T cell receptor beta chains below come from one sample, sequenced in a study of blood T cell repertoires in COVID-19. This table comes from immunoSEQ multiplex PCR, and its TCRdb copy is limited to in-frame clones, with some not included. The sample contains tens of thousands of clones, about 78% of which appear only once. The sample consisted of peripheral blood. These TCRs come from a man aged 80 or over with acute or convalescent COVID-19.

This chain links TRBV7-8 with TRBJ2-6, with 7 bases that match TRBD2. With 5 bases clipped from V and 2 bases from J, the junction kept 3 bases outside the gene matches. Germline lookup yields CDR1 SGHVS and CDR2 FQNEAQ. The CDR3 has 15 amino acids. The CDR3 protein is CASSEGGAGANVLTF. In DNA, the CDR3 is TGTGCCAGCAGCGAGGGAGGGGCTGGGGCCAACGTCCTGACTTTC. The full variable domain, with the rest looked up from reference TRBV7-8 and TRBJ2-6, is GAGVSQSPRYKVAKRGQDVALRCDPISGHVSLFWYQQALGQGPEFLTYFQNEAQLDKSGLPSDRFFAERPEGSVSTLKIQRTQQEDSAVYLCASSEGGAGANVLTFGAGSRLTVL.

V usage is TRBV4-2 and J usage is TRBJ1-3; a possible D gene is TRBD1 (5 bases). CDR1 and CDR2 (germline): LGHNA, YNFKEQ. Trimming took 4 bases from V and 0 from J, leaving 16 bases between them. The CDR3 covers 17 residues. CDR3 nucleotides: TGTGCCAGCAGCCCCAACCCCGGACAAATCTCTGGAAACACCATATATTTT. It yields the protein CASSPNPGQISGNTIYF.

The chain joins TRBV11-3 to TRBJ2-2; possible D gene TRBD1, 5 bases. The length of the CDR3 is 14 residues. Germline lookup yields CDR1 SGHNT and CDR2 YENEEA. Trimming pared 3 bases from V and 6 bases from J, leaving 11 bases between. As DNA, the CDR3 is TGTGCCAGCAGCTTCACCCAGGGTTCCGGGGAGCTGTTTTTT. Its translation: CASSFTQGSGELFF.

The V gene is TRBV29-1, the J gene TRBJ2-1; the D is unclear. The CDR3 is made up of 13 amino acids. Trimming removed 2 bases from V and 7 bases from J, with 12 bases in between. CDR1 is SQVTM, CDR2 ANQGSEA, per germline. The CDR3 reads CSVERSDGNEQFF. CDR3 nucleotides: TGCAGCGTTGAAAGGTCTGACGGGAATGAGCAGTTCTTC.

The chain couples TRBV29-1 to TRBJ2-2; D is unclear. The germline gives CDR1 SQVTM, CDR2 ANQGSEA. This CDR3 is 13 amino acids long. The V end was cut by 2 bases, the J end by 7 bases, with 11 bases between. The CDR3 here is CSVEWQVDGELFF. For the CDR3, the DNA is TGCAGCGTTGAATGGCAGGTGGACGGGGAGCTGTTTTTT.

The gene calls are TRBV12-5 and TRBJ1-6; unclear D gene. The CDR3 sequence is 13 residues long. Germline V gene lookup returns CDR1 LGHNT and CDR2 FRNRAP. The V gene lost 5 bases and the J gene lost 7 bases, with 9 bases spanning the gap. The CDR3 nucleotides are TGTGCTAGTGGTCTAAACTGGAATTCACCCCTCCACTTT. Translated, it gives CASGLNWNSPLHF. Full variable domain (rest looked up from reference TRBV12-5 and TRBJ1-6): DARVTQTPRHKVTEMGQEVTMRCQPILGHNTVFWYRQTMMQGLELLAYFRNRAPLDDSGMPKDRFSAEMPDATLATLKIQPSEPRDSAVYFCASGLNWNSPLHFGNGTRLTVT.

J is TRBJ1-4 and V is TRBV13; TRBD1 aligns across 7 bases. This CDR3 has 15 amino acids. The trim removed 3 bases at V and 3 bases at J, leaving 4 bases unmatched. CDR1 and CDR2 from the germline V gene are PRHDT and FYEKMQ (reference sequence). CDR3 DNA: TGTGCCAGCAGCTTCCGACAGGGCCCTAATGAAAAACTGTTTTTT. This translates into CASSFRQGPNEKLFF.

The chain uses TRBV7-3 and TRBJ1-1, with a tentative D call TRBD1 (6 bases). The CDR3 consists of 14 residues. Germline values: CDR1 SGHTA, CDR2 FQGTGA. The ends were cut back, 3 bases at V and 1 base at J, with 9 bases in the middle. DNA of the CDR3: TGTGCCAGCAGCTTCCCAGGGGAGAACACTGAAGCTTTCTTT. Its protein product is CASSFPGENTEAFF.

This rearrangement joins TRBV7-3 to TRBJ2-7; 7 bases agree with TRBD2. The germline V gene has CDR1 SGHTA and CDR2 FQGTGA. V trimming: 4 bases; J trimming: 4 bases; junction bases outside the gene matches: 16. CDR3 length: 17 amino acids. In DNA, the CDR3 is TGTGCCAGCAGCTCTCCCGGGAGGTCCGGGACGAGGTACGAGCAGTACTTC. Encoded protein: CASSSPGRSGTRYEQYF.

The chain carries TRBV19 and TRBJ1-5; TRBD1 matches 7 bases. CDR3 size: 15 residues. The V and J ends lost 4 bases and 4 bases, in that order; junction bases with no gene match: 7. Germline CDR1 and CDR2: LNHDA and SQIVND (reference sequence). In DNA, the CDR3 is TGTGCCAGTAGTACCGGGACAGTCGATAATCAGCCCCAGCATTTT. It encodes CASSTGTVDNQPQHF.

The chain employs TRBV7-2 and TRBJ2-3; D unresolved. CDR1 is SGHTA and CDR2 is FQGNSA in the germline V gene. The V and J ends lost 4 bases and 2 bases respectively, with 16 bases between them. CDR3 length: 16 amino acids. CDR3 sequence: CASSYPSSRPTDTQYF. CDR3 sequence (DNA): TGTGCCAGCAGCTATCCCTCCTCCAGGCCCACAGATACGCAGTATTTT.

This clone was seen only once. This chain connects TRBV19 to TRBJ2-2, with D unclear. This CDR3 comprises 12 residues. Germline V CDR1 and CDR2: LNHDA, SQIVND (reference sequence). V shed 5 bases and J shed 5 bases, with 6 bases lying between them. The CDR3 is CASSRLTGELFF. The CDR3 DNA is TGTGCCAGTAGTCGGTTAACCGGGGAGCTGTTTTTT. Full variable domain (missing parts from reference TRBV19 and TRBJ2-2): DGGITQSPKYLFRKEGQNVTLSCEQNLNHDAMYWYRQDPGQGLRLIYYSQIVNDFQKGDIAEGYSVSREKKESFPLTVTSAQKNPTAFYLCASSRLTGELFFGEGSRLTVL.

This chain joins TRBV19 and TRBJ1-1; D is undetermined. V shed 6 bases and J shed 8 bases, with 13 bases lying between them. The CDR3 contains 12 residues. Looked up from germline, CDR1 is LNHDA and CDR2 is SQIVND (reference sequence). The CDR3, as DNA: TGTGCCAGTAGCTCAGGAGGGCCAGAAGCTTTCTTT. Translating gives CASSSGGPEAFF.

The chain carries TRBV29-1 and TRBJ2-1; tentative D call: TRBD2 (5 bases). Trimming cost V 7 bases and J 7 bases, with 23 bases left between them. This CDR3 has 15 residues. Germline assignment: CDR1 SQVTM and CDR2 ANQGSEA. The CDR3 is CSARAIASPGNEQFF. CDR3 bases: TGCAGCGCCCGGGCAATAGCGTCGCCGGGGAATGAGCAGTTCTTC.

The V gene is TRBV7-9, the J gene TRBJ1-2; tentative D call: TRBD1 (5 bases). The CDR3 has 15 residues. V lost 5 bases and J lost 1, with 14 bases in between. Germline V gene sequence: CDR1 SEHNR, CDR2 FQNEAQ (reference sequence). DNA for the CDR3: TGTGCCAGCAGCCCTCGGACATACATTAACTATGGCTACACCTTC. Protein product: CASSPRTYINYGYTF.

CDR3 DNA: TGTGCCAGCAGCTTAGGGCTGAACACCGGGGAGCTGTTTTTT. It specifies CASSLGLNTGELFF. The rearrangement links TRBV7-9 to TRBJ2-2; D unresolved. The germline gives CDR1 SEHNR, CDR2 FQNEAQ (reference sequence). V was trimmed by 1 base and J by 1 base, leaving 4 bases between them. The CDR3 is 14 amino acids.

The chain employs TRBV19 and TRBJ2-2; 9 bases map to TRBD1. J lost 0 bases, V lost 6 bases, and 5 bases had no gene match. This CDR3 spans 16 amino acids. Germline V gene lookup returns CDR1 LNHDA and CDR2 SQIVND (reference sequence). CDR3 sequence reads: CASRKGQGANTGELFF. In nucleotides, the CDR3 is TGTGCCAGTAGAAAGGGACAGGGAGCGAACACCGGGGAGCTGTTTTTT. Complete variable domain (other parts from reference TRBV19 and TRBJ2-2): DGGITQSPKYLFRKEGQNVTLSCEQNLNHDAMYWYRQDPGQGLRLIYYSQIVNDFQKGDIAEGYSVSREKKESFPLTVTSAQKNPTAFYLCASRKGQGANTGELFFGEGSRLTVL.

This clone was detected a few times. This specimen includes other DNA sequences encoding the same CDR3. The chain carries TRBV5-1 and TRBJ1-1; D is undetermined. V dropped 0 bases and J dropped 0 bases, with 9 bases sitting between them. This CDR3 has 15 amino acids. CDR1 and CDR2 from the germline V gene are SGHRS and YFSETQ. The CDR3, as DNA: TGCGCCAGCAGCTTGGTGGCGGGTGTGAACACTGAAGCTTTCTTT. This sequence encodes CASSLVAGVNTEAFF.

The chain links TRBV3-1 (or the pseudogene TRBV3-2) to TRBJ1-1, with D hard to call. Germline lookup yields CDR1 LGHDT and CDR2 YNNKEL (reference sequence). CDR3 length equals 12 residues. Between the trimmed V and J ends, which lost 4 bases and 0 bases, there was a span of 3 bases. The CDR3 reads CASSLVNTEAFF. CDR3 DNA: TGTGCCAGCAGCCTAGTGAACACTGAAGCTTTCTTT.

V and J are TRBV27 and TRBJ1-1, with a possible D match to TRBD1 (5 bases). The CDR3 is 14 residues long. Trimming pared 4 bases from V and 1 base from J, leaving 10 bases between. Germline CDR1 and CDR2: MNHEY and SMNVEV (reference sequence). The CDR3 sequence is CASSSTDRNTEAFF. CDR3 bases: TGTGCCAGCAGTTCCACAGACAGGAACACTGAAGCTTTCTTT.

The chain combines TRBV9 with TRBJ2-3, with TRBD2 identical over 10 bases. J lost 3 bases, V lost 3 bases, and 7 bases had no gene match. Germline V gene data show CDR1 as SGDLS and CDR2 as YYNGEE. This CDR3 has 16 amino acids. The CDR3 DNA reads as TGTGCCAGCAGCGCCGGGGATAGCGGGGGGACAGATACGCAGTATTTT. Protein: CASSAGDSGGTDTQYF.

The chain has TRBV4-3 and TRBJ1-2; weak D call: TRBD1 (5 bases). The V end lost 0 bases, the J end lost 4 bases, and 9 bases lay between the germline ends. The CDR3 spans 14 residues. Germline CDR1 and CDR2: LGHNA and YSLEER. CDR3 protein: CASSQDGGGYGYTF. The CDR3 coding sequence is TGCGCCAGCAGCCAAGACGGGGGTGGCTATGGCTACACCTTC.

The rearrangement links TRBV5-6 to TRBJ1-1, with a weak D call TRBD1 (5 bases). CDR3 length: 14 amino acids. Germline V CDR1 and CDR2: SGHDT, YYEEEE. Between the trimmed V and J ends, which lost 1 base and 0 bases, there was a span of 7 bases. This CDR3 is CASSLLGLNTEAFF. CDR3 DNA: TGTGCCAGCAGCTTGCTGGGGCTGAACACTGAAGCTTTCTTT.

The chain has TRBV7-2 and TRBJ1-2, with D possibly matching TRBD1 (5 bases). CDR3 length: 15 amino acids. Germline CDR1 is SGHTA and CDR2 is FQGNSA. Trimming took 1 base from V and 4 from J, leaving 13 bases between them. The CDR3 loop is CASSLGQGALYGYTF. The CDR3 DNA reads as TGTGCCAGCAGCTTAGGGCAGGGCGCACTCTATGGCTACACCTTC.

The chain has TRBV6-5 and TRBJ2-3; possibly TRBD1 for D (6 bases). Germline-derived CDR1 and CDR2 are MNHEY and SVGAGI. CDR3 length: 14 amino acids. V gave up 6 bases and J gave up 7 bases, with 17 bases separating them. The CDR3 loop reads CASRTDSYFNTQYF. The CDR3 DNA reads as TGTGCCAGCAGAACGGACAGTTACTTCAATACGCAGTATTTT.

This clone was seen only once. The chain has TRBV27 and TRBJ1-1; tentative D call: TRBD1 (5 bases). Trimming took 9 bases from V and 6 from J, leaving 20 bases between them. CDR3 length: 14 amino acids. Germline loops: CDR1 MNHEY, CDR2 SMNVEV (reference sequence). The DNA for the CDR3 is TGTGCCAGTAATCAGCAGGGCTCGTACGCTGAAGCTTTCTTT. It specifies CASNQQGSYAEAFF.

The chain uses TRBV4-2 and TRBJ2-3, with 11 bases lining up with TRBD2. Losses at the gene ends were 0 bases for V and 15 bases for J; bases not matched to a gene: 17. This CDR3 is 17 amino acids long. Germline CDR1 and CDR2: LGHNA and YNFKEQ. The CDR3 loop is CASSQDSASGGPGGLYF. CDR3 bases: TGTGCCAGCAGCCAAGATAGCGCTAGCGGGGGGCCGGGTGGGCTATATTTT.

The genes are TRBV6-4 and TRBJ2-7; TRBD1 agrees at 7 bases. Germline V gene lookup returns CDR1 MRHNA and CDR2 SNTAGT. J was trimmed by 7 bases and V by 2 bases; bases with no gene match: 11. This CDR3 has 15 residues. The CDR3 DNA reads TGTGCCAGCAGTGACGGCTACAGGGGAATGAATGAGCAGTACTTC. Translating it yields CASSDGYRGMNEQYF.

The V call is TRBV6-2 or TRBV6-3, the J call TRBJ1-2, with a weak D call TRBD1 (5 bases). The CDR3 length is 15 residues. CDR1 is MNHEY, CDR2 SVGEGT, per germline. Trimming left V 5 bases short and J 8 bases short, with 21 bases between. CDR3 protein: CASSATHTGISGYTF. CDR3 sequence (DNA): TGTGCCAGCAGTGCGACCCATACAGGAATCAGCGGCTACACCTTC.

The chain uses TRBV19 and TRBJ1-3; the D gene is possibly TRBD1 (6 bases). Germline V lookup: CDR1 LNHDA, CDR2 SQIVND (reference sequence). The CDR3 is 16 residues long. V lost 4 bases and J lost 0, with 13 bases in between. The CDR3 region has the DNA TGTGCCAGTAGTACCGGACAGTTCAACTCTGGAAACACCATATATTTT. Amino acid sequence: CASSTGQFNSGNTIYF.